Below are 14 T cell receptor beta chains sequenced from a single sample in a study of shared clonotypes between healthy human individuals (TCRdb year 2020). Library preparation employed the immunoSEQ multiplex PCR assay. The table comes from immuneACCESS by way of TCRdb, which keeps in-frame sequences with V and J called. Part of the clones is missing from these tables; in studies checked, under half for an unresolved V gene and the rest for unknown reasons. For this sample the table gives 2 million to 2.5 million clones, of which roughly 96% were detected only once. Jointly, the top ten make up under 0.15% of the sample. Sample: naive CD4+ T cells sorted from blood. This specimen's cell subset or site label, per the study, means: CD45RA+ positively selected. These receptors all stem from a young man in good health.

Notes on this clone: With a much larger clone just one base away, this may be a read error. The V and J genes are TRBV11-1 and TRBJ1-1, with a tentative D call TRBD1 (5 bases). In germline, CDR1 is SGHAT, CDR2 FQDESV (reference sequence). The CDR3 has 14 residues. V shed 2 bases and J shed 1 base, with 8 bases lying between them. The CDR3 protein is CASSLLGANTEAFF. Here the CDR3 DNA reads TGTGCCAGCAGCTTATTAGGGGCGAACACTGAAGCTTTCTTT. The variable domain in full, completed from reference TRBV11-1 and TRBJ1-1, reads EAEVAQSPRYKITEKSQAVAFWCDPISGHATLYWYRQILGQGPELLVQFQDESVVDDSQLPKDRFSAERLKGVDSTLKIQPAELGDSAMYLCASSLLGANTEAFFGQGTRLTVV.

In DNA form, the CDR3 reads TGCGCCAGCAGCGACGGTACTAGCACAGATACGCAGTATTTT. Protein sequence: CASSDGTSTDTQYF. V and J are TRBV5-1 and TRBJ2-3; D unclear. Germline-derived CDR1 and CDR2 are SGHRS and YFSETQ. V was clipped by 4 bases and J by 0 bases, with 9 bases between them. CDR3 size: 14 residues.

The chain links TRBV4-1 to TRBJ2-1, with TRBD2 identical over 7 bases. V dropped 4 bases and J dropped 9; count of bases not matched to a gene: 12. Germline values: CDR1 MGHRA, CDR2 YSYEKL. This CDR3 is built from 15 residues. CDR3: CASSRGVSGAGEQFF. The DNA for the CDR3 is TGCGCCAGCAGCCGGGGAGTAAGCGGGGCCGGTGAGCAGTTCTTC.

The genes are TRBV29-1 and TRBJ2-3; perhaps TRBD1 as D (6 bases). The CDR3 runs 13 residues. V lost 3 bases and J lost 8, with 15 bases in between. Germline CDR1 and CDR2: SQVTM and ANQGSEA. In DNA, the CDR3 is TGCAGCGTTGAGAGAGACAGGAGTGGTACGCAGTATTTT. Translated: CSVERDRSGTQYF.

V and J are TRBV5-1 and TRBJ2-2; 7 bases line up with TRBD1. The ends lost 6 bases at V and 7 bases at J; junction bases unmatched: 9. The CDR3 sequence is 14 residues long. Germline CDR1 is SGHRS and CDR2 is YFSETQ. The CDR3 is CASIDRVVNGELFF. The DNA of the CDR3 is TGCGCCAGCATCGACAGGGTGGTGAACGGGGAGCTGTTTTTT.

The rearrangement joins TRBV11-2 to TRBJ1-2; 9 positions agree with TRBD1. The trim removed 4 bases at V and 7 bases at J, leaving 7 bases unmatched. CDR3 length: 14 amino acids. Germline assignment: CDR1 SGHAT and CDR2 FQNNGV. CDR3 protein: CASSSSGTGFGYTF. The CDR3 bases are TGTGCCAGCAGCTCATCCGGGACAGGGTTTGGCTACACCTTC.

This chain links TRBV28 with TRBJ2-5; D is unclear. Trimming pared 8 bases from V and 5 bases from J, leaving 18 bases between. The CDR3 totals 14 residues. Germline assignment: CDR1 MDHEN and CDR2 SYDVKM. The CDR3 loop is CASGPRVTRETQYF. The CDR3 DNA sequence: TGTGCCAGCGGACCTAGGGTAACTCGGGAGACCCAGTACTTC.

The table lists this clone with a count of one. This chain uses TRBV5-6 with TRBJ2-1; possible D gene TRBD2, 5 bases. The CDR3 covers 15 residues. Germline CDR1 and CDR2: SGHDT and YYEEEE. With 0 bases removed from V and 6 bases from J, the gap between germline ends came to 13 bases. CDR3 DNA sequence: TGTGCCAGCAGCTTGGCCGGGGTTTGGGTCAATGAGCAGTTCTTC. This encodes CASSLAGVWVNEQFF.

V usage is TRBV5-4 and J usage is TRBJ2-5; no clear D gene. CDR3 length: 15 residues. With 0 bases removed from V and 0 bases from J, the gap between germline ends came to 9 bases. CDR1 is SGHNT, CDR2 YYREEE, per germline (reference sequence). The CDR3 sequence is CASSLAGWYQETQYF. CDR3 DNA: TGTGCCAGCAGCTTGGCCGGGTGGTACCAAGAGACCCAGTACTTC.

The chain is built from TRBV6-5 and TRBJ2-7, with 9 positions matching TRBD2. CDR1 is MNHEY and CDR2 is SVGAGI in the germline V gene. With V trimmed by 6 bases and J by 0 bases, 6 bases remained unmatched. The CDR3 has 15 residues. CDR3 in amino acids: CASSPGLASSYEQYF. The CDR3 bases are TGTGCCAGCAGCCCCGGACTAGCGAGCTCCTACGAGCAGTACTTC.

The chain has TRBV11-2 and TRBJ2-7; 7 bases agree with TRBD2. Germline trimming cut 5 bases from V and 7 bases from J; bases unmatched to any gene: 14. This CDR3 spans 15 amino acids. Germline V lookup: CDR1 SGHAT, CDR2 FQNNGV. The CDR3 region is CASSKTWGGSGEQYF. CDR3 nucleotide sequence: TGTGCCAGCAGCAAAACGTGGGGAGGGTCTGGGGAGCAGTACTTC.

J is TRBJ2-5 and V is TRBV27, with TRBD2 matching over 10 bases. Germline values: CDR1 MNHEY, CDR2 SMNVEV (reference sequence). The CDR3 has 17 residues. The trim removed 3 bases at V and 1 base at J, leaving 8 bases unmatched. In DNA, the CDR3 is TGTGCCAGCAGTTTCAGACGGACTAGCGGACGCCAAGAGACCCAGTACTTC. Residues: CASSFRRTSGRQETQYF.

The rearrangement joins TRBV18 to TRBJ1-5; D possibly corresponds to TRBD1 (6 bases). Germline V lookup: CDR1 KGHSH, CDR2 LQKENI. The CDR3 sequence is 16 residues long. The germline V and J ends were trimmed by 6 bases and 0 bases, with 15 bases remaining between them. The CDR3 bases are TGTGCCAGCTCTCGATCGGGGGGCTATAGCAATCAGCCCCAGCATTTT. This sequence encodes CASSRSGGYSNQPQHF.

This chain uses TRBV5-1 with TRBJ2-7, with 10 nucleotides matching TRBD1. Germline V gives CDR1 SGHRS, CDR2 YFSETQ. This CDR3 spans 15 amino acids. The V gene end was trimmed by 4 bases and the J gene end by 6 bases; junction bases not matched to a gene: 10. The CDR3 sequence is CASSPLGTGASEQYF. In DNA, the CDR3 is TGCGCCAGCAGCCCCCTCGGGACAGGGGCATCCGAGCAGTACTTC. Based on the CDR3 plus reference TRBV5-1 and TRBJ2-7, the full variable domain is KAGVTQTPRYLIKTRGQQVTLSCSPISGHRSVSWYQQTPGQGLQFLFEYFSETQRNKGNFPGRFSGRQFSNSRSEMNVSTLELGDSALYLCASSPLGTGASEQYFGPGTRLTVT.